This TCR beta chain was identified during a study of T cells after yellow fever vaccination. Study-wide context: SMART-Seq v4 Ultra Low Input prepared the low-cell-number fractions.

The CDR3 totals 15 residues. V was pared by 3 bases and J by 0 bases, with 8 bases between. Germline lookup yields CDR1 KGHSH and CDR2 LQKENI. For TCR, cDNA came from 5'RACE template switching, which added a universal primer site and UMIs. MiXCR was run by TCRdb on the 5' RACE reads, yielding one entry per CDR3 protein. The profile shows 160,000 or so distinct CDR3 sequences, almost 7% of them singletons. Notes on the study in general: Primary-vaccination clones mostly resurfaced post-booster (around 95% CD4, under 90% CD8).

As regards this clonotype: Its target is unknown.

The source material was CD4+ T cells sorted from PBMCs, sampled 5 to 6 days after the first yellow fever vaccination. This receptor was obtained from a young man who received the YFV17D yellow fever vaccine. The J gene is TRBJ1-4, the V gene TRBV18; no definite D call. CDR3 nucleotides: TGTGCCAGCTCACCGAGGGATGCAACTAATGAAAAACTGTTTTTT. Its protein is CASSPRDATNEKLFF.